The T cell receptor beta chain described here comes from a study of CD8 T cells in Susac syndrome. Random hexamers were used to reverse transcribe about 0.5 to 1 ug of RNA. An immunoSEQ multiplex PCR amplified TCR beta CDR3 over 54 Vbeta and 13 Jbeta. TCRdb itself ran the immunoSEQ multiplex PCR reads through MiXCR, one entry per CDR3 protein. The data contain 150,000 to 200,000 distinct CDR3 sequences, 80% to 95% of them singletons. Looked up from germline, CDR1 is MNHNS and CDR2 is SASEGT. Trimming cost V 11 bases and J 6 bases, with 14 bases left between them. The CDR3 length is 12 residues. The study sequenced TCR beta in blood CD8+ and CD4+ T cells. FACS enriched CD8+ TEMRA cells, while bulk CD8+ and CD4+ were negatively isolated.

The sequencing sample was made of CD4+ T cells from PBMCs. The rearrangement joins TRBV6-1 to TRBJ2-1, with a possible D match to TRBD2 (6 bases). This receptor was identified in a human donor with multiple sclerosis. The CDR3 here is CAGGRRANEQFF. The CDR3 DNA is TGTGCCGGGGGGAGGAGGGCCAATGAGCAGTTCTTC.